Sequencing of this T cell receptor (beta chain) was carried out in a study of CD8 T cells in ankylosing spondylitis. TCRdb itself ran the 5' RACE reads through MiXCR, one entry per CDR3 protein. The top ten clones hold about 4.5% of a sample with tens of thousands of distinct CDR3 sequences, 2.7% of them seen once. General study findings and limits: For ankylosing spondylitis blood, a TCR beta motif of 7 or 8 highly homologous variants appeared characteristic.

This clonotype occurred many times. No antigen is known for it. V lost 1 base and J 3 bases, leaving 17 bases between the germline ends. The CDR3 has 16 residues. Looked up from germline, CDR1 is SGDLS and CDR2 is YYNGEE. The chain is built from TRBV9 and TRBJ2-7, with D perhaps TRBD1 (5 bases). The sequence was collected from a male donor with ankylosing spondylitis or in good health (not recorded which). The sample was blood, either unsorted or a sorted T cell fraction (not recorded which). CDR3 bases: TGTGCCAGCAGCGTAAAAGGGGCAGCTGGTAGCTACGAGCAGTACTTC. Translated: CASSVKGAAGSYEQYF.